This is a list of T cell receptor beta chains from one sample in a study of T-cell reconstitution after alpha-beta-depleted transplantation in children. MiXCR, run by TCRdb on the PCR reads, gives a single entry per CDR3 protein. The sample yields around 670,000 distinct CDR3 sequences, about an eighth seen once. This specimen was PBMCs, taken before TCRalphabeta/CD19-depleted stem cell transplant. Receptors originate from a girl aged 2-10 years with congenital amegakaryocytic thrombocytopenia, due to receive a stem cell transplant. Both conserved end residues are part of each CDR3. A D gene is named only where the DNA matches it firmly. Part of the rows lack a size; the others show once, few, many or a class for expanded clones.

v_gene,d_gene,j_gene,abundance,CDR3aa,CDR3nt
TRBV6-5,-,TRBJ2-2,few,CASSYFGELFF,TGTGCCAGCAGTTATTTCGGGGAGCTGTTTTTT
TRBV4-2,TRBD2,TRBJ2-1,-,CASSHPQPGTRVSYNEQFF,TGTGCCAGCAGCCACCCCCAGCCAGGGACTAGGGTCTCCTACAATGAGCAGTTCTTC
TRBV30,-,TRBJ1-5,once,CAWRQDSNQPQHF,TGTGCCTGGCGACAGGATAGCAATCAGCCCCAGCATTTT
TRBV4-1,TRBD2,TRBJ2-7,many,CASSRTSGYSYEQYF,TGCGCCAGCAGTCGAACTAGCGGATACTCCTACGAGCAGTACTTC
TRBV7-2,TRBD1,TRBJ2-1,-,CASSPRQGRLYGEQFF,TGTGCCAGCAGCCCCCGACAGGGGAGGCTGTACGGTGAGCAGTTCTTC
TRBV20-1,TRBD2,TRBJ2-1,few,CSGMGGYEQFF,TGCAGTGGAATGGGGGGGTATGAGCAGTTCTTC
TRBV28,-,TRBJ2-1,many,CASSSPDYNEQFF,TGTGCCAGCAGTTCCCCGGACTACAATGAGCAGTTCTTC
TRBV29-1,-,TRBJ2-7,-,CSGGVPGPTNYEQYF,TGCAGCGGGGGGGTTCCCGGACCGACCAACTACGAGCAGTACTTC
TRBV28,-,TRBJ2-1,-,CASSLQRGAQFF,TGTGCCAGCAGTTTACAGAGGGGAGCGCAGTTCTTC
TRBV5-1,-,TRBJ2-7,-,CASSLGGLTYEQYF,TGCGCCAGCAGCTTGGGGGGGTTGACCTACGAGCAGTACTTC
TRBV12-3/TRBV12-4,TRBD2,TRBJ2-2,few,CASSFPSGRAPTGELFF,TGTGCCAGCAGCTTTCCTTCCGGGAGGGCCCCCACCGGGGAGCTGTTTTTT
TRBV27,-,TRBJ2-2,many,CASSLPGTGELFF,TGTGCCAGCAGTTTACCGGGGACCGGGGAGCTGTTTTTT
TRBV27,TRBD2,TRBJ2-7,many,CASSIRLAGADFNEQYF,TGTGCCAGCAGTATACGACTAGCGGGAGCGGACTTCAACGAGCAGTACTTC
TRBV5-1,-,TRBJ1-2,many,CASSYTRDSNYGYTF,TGCGCCAGCAGCTATACCCGTGACAGCAACTATGGCTACACCTTC
TRBV28,TRBD2,TRBJ2-7,-,CASSLQWLAGGVYEQYF,TGTGCCAGCAGTTTACAGTGGCTAGCGGGAGGAGTTTACGAGCAGTACTTC
TRBV20-1,TRBD2,TRBJ2-3,many,CSAGSGTEDTQYF,TGCAGTGCTGGTAGCGGGACGGAAGATACGCAGTATTTT
TRBV20-1,-,TRBJ2-5,many,CSGRGPSQETQYF,TGCAGTGGTCGAGGGCCAAGCCAAGAGACCCAGTACTTC
TRBV3-1,TRBD2,TRBJ2-7,many,CASSKQKGASGSHEQYF,TGTGCCAGCAGCAAACAAAAGGGGGCTAGCGGGAGCCACGAGCAGTACTTC
TRBV7-6,TRBD1,TRBJ2-1,-,CASSPLVGTGGSDEQFF,TGTGCCAGCAGCCCGTTAGTCGGGACAGGGGGCAGCGATGAGCAGTTCTTC
TRBV20-1,TRBD1,TRBJ1-4,many,CSPDRPNEKLFF,TGCAGTCCGGACAGGCCTAATGAAAAACTGTTTTTT
TRBV12-3/TRBV12-4,-,TRBJ1-4,few,CASSLEGKNEKLFF,TGTGCCAGCAGTTTAGAGGGGAAAAATGAAAAACTGTTTTTT
TRBV29-1,TRBD1,TRBJ2-7,few,CSVQTGERSSWFDEQYF,TGCAGCGTCCAGACAGGGGAAAGGTCCTCCTGGTTCGACGAGCAGTACTTC
TRBV12-3/TRBV12-4,-,TRBJ2-5,-,CASSPGFETQYF,TGTGCCAGCAGCCCAGGTTTTGAGACCCAGTACTTC
TRBV10-3,-,TRBJ2-1,few,CAIGGMESNEQFF,TGTGCCATCGGAGGGATGGAGTCCAATGAGCAGTTCTTC
TRBV6-5,-,TRBJ1-1,once,CASSSTGTGPEAFF,TGTGCCAGCAGTTCCACCGGGACGGGCCCTGAAGCTTTCTTT
TRBV20-1,-,TRBJ2-7,many,CSATAPLASDSYEQYF,TGCAGTGCTACGGCCCCCCTGGCTAGCGACTCCTACGAGCAGTACTTC
TRBV12-3/TRBV12-4,TRBD1,TRBJ2-7,many,CASSFSTGVEQYF,TGTGCCAGCAGTTTCTCCACAGGGGTCGAGCAGTACTTC
TRBV7-8,TRBD2,TRBJ2-1,many,CASRSIKGVGTSTQQGHEQFF,TGTGCCAGCAGGTCCATAAAAGGGGTGGGGACTAGCACCCAACAGGGCCATGAGCAGTTCTTC
TRBV5-1,TRBD2,TRBJ2-1,many,CASSRGTSGAYNEQFF,TGCGCCAGCAGTCGGGGGACTAGCGGAGCCTACAATGAGCAGTTCTTC
TRBV20-1,-,TRBJ2-1,many,CSATGESYNEQFF,TGCAGTGCTACAGGGGAGAGTTACAATGAGCAGTTCTTC
TRBV15,-,TRBJ2-1,few,CATSRDSGSSVSSYNEQFF,TGTGCCACCAGCAGAGACAGTGGGAGTAGCGTTAGCTCCTACAATGAGCAGTTCTTC
TRBV7-2,-,TRBJ2-3,few,CASSLVVLRGADTQYF,TGTGCCAGCAGCTTAGTTGTTCTCAGAGGCGCAGATACGCAGTATTTT
TRBV28,-,TRBJ2-4,many,CASSPTDVAKNIQYF,TGTGCCAGCAGCCCGACGGATGTAGCCAAAAACATTCAGTACTTC
TRBV19,-,TRBJ2-1,once,CASSPPSPILNEQFF,TGTGCCAGTAGTCCGCCAAGTCCGATACTTAATGAGCAGTTCTTC